The clone carrying this TCR beta chain was picked up many times. What it binds is not known. The data were obtained in a study of early T cells in non-severe SARS-CoV-2 infection. About the study: It was bulk RNA from unsorted whole blood that was sequenced, and the chains were unpaired. General study results and limits: Anti-spike CD8 specificities were favored by VDJdb matching, whose results missed private and CD4 specificities.

V shed 6 bases and J shed 7 bases, with 16 bases lying between them. The CDR3 spans 14 residues. The germline gives CDR1 LNHDA, CDR2 SQIVND (reference sequence). Individual cDNA molecules were tagged with unique molecular identifiers, the study reported. TCRdb itself ran the 5' RACE reads through MiXCR, one entry per CDR3 protein. The table lists roughly 26,000 distinct CDR3 sequences, 4% to 4.5% of them singletons. The clonotype comes from an adult who was a healthcare worker with PCR-confirmed SARS-CoV-2 infection or an uninfected control (not recorded which). This chain uses TRBV19 with TRBJ1-5; D may be TRBD1 (5 bases). Sequencing was performed on whole blood. CDR3 protein: CASSPLGVIQPQHF. For the CDR3, the DNA is TGTGCCAGTAGCCCGTTAGGGGTAATCCAGCCCCAGCATTTT.